This TCR beta chain was profiled in a study of T cell repertoires in cytomegalovirus infection. This clonotype was picked up many times. Its antigen is unknown. V trimming: 0 bases; J trimming: 4 bases; junction bases outside the gene matches: 16. The CDR3 extends over 18 amino acids. CDR1 and CDR2 (germline): SGHRS, YFSETQ. Broader study findings: HLA-C-restricted TCR beta clonotypes specific for CMV led the ex vivo response.

Each CDR3 protein gets one entry after TCRdb re-called the reads with MiXCR. The table records fewer than 550,000 distinct CDR3 sequences, more than 15% of them present only once. The sample comprised CD8+ T cells from PBMCs. The source is a human donor in good health (CMV status not recorded). Some clones in this sample may be carry-over from other donors' samples. V is TRBV5-1 and J is TRBJ2-7; TRBD2 aligns across 7 bases. Here the CDR3 DNA reads TGCGCCAGCAGCTTGGTTTCGGTATTGGGACTAACGGCATACGAGCAGTACTTC. Its translation is CASSLVSVLGLTAYEQYF.